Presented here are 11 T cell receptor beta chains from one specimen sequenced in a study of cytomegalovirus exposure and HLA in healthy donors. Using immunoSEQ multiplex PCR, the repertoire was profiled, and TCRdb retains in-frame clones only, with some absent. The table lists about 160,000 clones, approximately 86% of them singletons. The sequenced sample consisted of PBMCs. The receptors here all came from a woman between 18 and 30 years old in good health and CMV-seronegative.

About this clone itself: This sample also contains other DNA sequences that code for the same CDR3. The CDR3: CASSLGGNYGYTF. In DNA form, the CDR3 reads TGTGCCAGCAGTCTGGGGGGAAACTATGGCTACACCTTC. The chain recombines TRBV6-5 with TRBJ1-2, with D perhaps matching TRBD1 (5 bases). Germline V lookup: CDR1 MNHEY, CDR2 SVGAGI. This CDR3 contains 13 residues. V lost 5 bases, J lost 2 bases, and 9 bases lay in between.

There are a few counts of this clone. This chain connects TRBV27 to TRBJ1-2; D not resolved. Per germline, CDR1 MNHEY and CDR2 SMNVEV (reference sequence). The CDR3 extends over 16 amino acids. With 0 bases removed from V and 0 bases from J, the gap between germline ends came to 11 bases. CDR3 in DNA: TGTGCCAGCAGTTTATCGTCGGGGATGCCTAACTATGGCTACACCTTC. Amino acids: CASSLSSGMPNYGYTF.

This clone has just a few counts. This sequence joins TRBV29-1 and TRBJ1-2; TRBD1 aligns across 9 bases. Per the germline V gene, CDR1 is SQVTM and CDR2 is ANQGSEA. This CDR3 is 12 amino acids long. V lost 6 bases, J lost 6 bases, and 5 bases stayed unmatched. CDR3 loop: CSVDRGWDGYTF. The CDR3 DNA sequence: TGCAGCGTGGACAGGGGCTGGGATGGCTACACCTTC.

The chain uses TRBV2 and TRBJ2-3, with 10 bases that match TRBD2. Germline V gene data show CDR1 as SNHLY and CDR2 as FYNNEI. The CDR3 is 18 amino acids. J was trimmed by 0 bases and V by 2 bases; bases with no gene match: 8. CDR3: CASSERASGGTSTDTQYF. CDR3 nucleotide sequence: TGTGCCAGCAGTGAACGGGCTAGCGGGGGTACAAGCACAGATACGCAGTATTTT.

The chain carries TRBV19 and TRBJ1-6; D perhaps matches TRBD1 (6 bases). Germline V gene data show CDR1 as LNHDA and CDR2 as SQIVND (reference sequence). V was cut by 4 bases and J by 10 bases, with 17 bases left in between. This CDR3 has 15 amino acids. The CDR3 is CASSSRGGGGSPLHF. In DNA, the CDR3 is TGTGCCAGTAGTAGCAGGGGAGGGGGAGGATCACCCCTCCACTTT.

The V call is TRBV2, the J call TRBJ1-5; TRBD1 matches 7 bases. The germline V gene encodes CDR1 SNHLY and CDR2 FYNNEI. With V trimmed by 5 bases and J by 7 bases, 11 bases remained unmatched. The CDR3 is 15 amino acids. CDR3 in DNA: TGTGCCAGCAGTCCTTTGAGACAGGGCCAACAGCCCCAGCATTTT. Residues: CASSPLRQGQQPQHF.

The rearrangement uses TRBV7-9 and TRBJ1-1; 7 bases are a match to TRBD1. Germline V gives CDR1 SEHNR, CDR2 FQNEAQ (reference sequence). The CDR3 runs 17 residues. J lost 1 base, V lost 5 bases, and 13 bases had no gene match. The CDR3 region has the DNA TGTGCCAGCAGCCCAAAATCGACACAGGGGAGGAACACTGAAGCTTTCTTT. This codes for CASSPKSTQGRNTEAFF.

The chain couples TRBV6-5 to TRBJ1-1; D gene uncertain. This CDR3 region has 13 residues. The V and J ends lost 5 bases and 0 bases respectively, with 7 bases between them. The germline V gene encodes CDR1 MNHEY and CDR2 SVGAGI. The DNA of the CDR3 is TGTGCCAGCAGTAGTACTATGAACACTGAAGCTTTCTTT. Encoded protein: CASSSTMNTEAFF.

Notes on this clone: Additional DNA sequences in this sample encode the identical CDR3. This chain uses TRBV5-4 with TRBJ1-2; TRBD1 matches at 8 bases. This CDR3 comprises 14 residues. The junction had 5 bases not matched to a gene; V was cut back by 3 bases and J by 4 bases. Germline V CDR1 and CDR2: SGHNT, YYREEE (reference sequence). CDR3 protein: CASSSGQGGYGYTF. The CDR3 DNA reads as TGTGCCAGCAGCTCCGGACAGGGAGGCTATGGCTACACCTTC.

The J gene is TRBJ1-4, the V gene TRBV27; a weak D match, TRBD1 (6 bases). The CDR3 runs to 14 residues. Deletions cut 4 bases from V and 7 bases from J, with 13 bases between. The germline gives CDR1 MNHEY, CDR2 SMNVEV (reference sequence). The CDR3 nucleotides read TGTGCCAGCAGTTACAAGGGGGATGGTGAAAAACTGTTTTTT. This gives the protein CASSYKGDGEKLFF.

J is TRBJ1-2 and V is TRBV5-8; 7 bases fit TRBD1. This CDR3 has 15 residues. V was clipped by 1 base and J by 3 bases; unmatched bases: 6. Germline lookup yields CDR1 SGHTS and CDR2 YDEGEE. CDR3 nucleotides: TGTGCCAGCAGCTTGTTGGGTAGGGGGCACTATGGCTACACCTTC. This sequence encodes CASSLLGRGHYGYTF.